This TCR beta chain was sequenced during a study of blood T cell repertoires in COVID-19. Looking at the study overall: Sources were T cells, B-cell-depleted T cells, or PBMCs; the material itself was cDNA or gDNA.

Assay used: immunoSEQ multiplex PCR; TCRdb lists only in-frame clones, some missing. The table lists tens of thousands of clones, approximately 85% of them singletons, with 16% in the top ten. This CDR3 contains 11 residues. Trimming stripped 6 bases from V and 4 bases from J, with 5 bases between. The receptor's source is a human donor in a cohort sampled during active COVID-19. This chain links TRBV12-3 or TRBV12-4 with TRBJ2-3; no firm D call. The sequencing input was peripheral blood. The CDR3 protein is CASSVSDTQYF. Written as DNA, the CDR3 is TGTGCCAGCAGCGTATCAGATACGCAGTATTTT.